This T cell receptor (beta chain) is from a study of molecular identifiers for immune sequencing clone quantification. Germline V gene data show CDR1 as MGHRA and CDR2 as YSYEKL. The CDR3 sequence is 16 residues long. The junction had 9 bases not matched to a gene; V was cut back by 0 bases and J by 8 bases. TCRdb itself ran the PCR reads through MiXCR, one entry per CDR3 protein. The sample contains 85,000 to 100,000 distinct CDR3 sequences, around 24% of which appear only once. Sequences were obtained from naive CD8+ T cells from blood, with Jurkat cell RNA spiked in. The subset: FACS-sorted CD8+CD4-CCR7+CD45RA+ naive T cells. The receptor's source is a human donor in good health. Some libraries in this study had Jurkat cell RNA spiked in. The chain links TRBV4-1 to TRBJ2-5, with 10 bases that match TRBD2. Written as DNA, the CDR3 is TGCGCCAGCAGCCAAGAGCTAGCGGGGGAGCCTCAAACCCAGTACTTC. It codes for CASSQELAGEPQTQYF.